Ten or more counts support the clone carrying this T cell receptor (beta chain). Time point in this sample: newly diagnosed GD, antithyroid drugs for less than 3 months. Preparation of the TCR library used RNA extracted from PBMCs. TCR beta libraries were built with iRepertoire HTBI primers and Arm-PCR of CDR3 regions. TCRdb ran MiXCR on the multiplex PCR reads and lists one entry per CDR3 protein. The table records hundreds of thousands of distinct CDR3 sequences, 15% to 20% of them present only once. Per the germline V gene, CDR1 is SEHNR and CDR2 is FQNEAQ (reference sequence). The ends lost 4 bases at V and 5 bases at J; junction bases unmatched: 22. The CDR3 runs 20 residues. The data are from a study of regulatory T cells in long-lasting Graves disease. This sample also belongs to another study, concerning T cells in Graves' hyperthyroidism and ophthalmopathy. Per that paper: The model anticipated ophthalmopathy a median about six months pre-onset.

Sequencing used peripheral blood mononuclear cells (PBMCs), obtained at new diagnosis, from a patient treated with antithyroid drugs. V is TRBV7-9 and J is TRBJ2-3, with 9 bases fitting TRBD2. This receptor was identified in a woman aged 25 to 45 with Graves disease. As DNA, the CDR3 is TGTGCCAGCAGCTCCGTTGGCGGGAGGGCCTTCGGGATCCTGAGAGATACGCAGTATTTT. Its protein product is CASSSVGGRAFGILRDTQYF.